The 19 T cell receptor beta chains below were found in one sample sequenced in a study of blood T cells in healthy people across ages. A second PCR, run for about 7 to 11 cycles, used a sample-barcoded 5' primer plus a J-beta primer mix. TCRdb re-derived calls from the 5' RACE reads in MiXCR, one entry per CDR3 protein. The table has fewer than 1,000,000 distinct CDR3 sequences, approximately 44% seen once. Sequenced sample: blood. These receptors were obtained from a man aged 60 to 69 in good health.

Many counts were recorded for this clonotype. V is TRBV28 and J is TRBJ2-6, with D perhaps matching TRBD2 (6 bases). Germline CDR1 and CDR2: MDHEN and SYDVKM. The V gene lost 6 bases and the J gene lost 1 base, with 7 bases spanning the gap. This CDR3 is built from 14 residues. The CDR3 DNA reads as TGTGCCAGCAGGGGGACTTCTGGGGCCAACGTCCTGACTTTC. Translated, it gives CASRGTSGANVLTF. Complete variable domain (other parts from reference TRBV28 and TRBJ2-6): DVKVTQSSRYLVKRTGEKVFLECVQDMDHENMFWYRQDPGLGLRLIYFSYDVKMKEKGDIPEGYSVSREKKERFSLILESASTNQTSMYLCASRGTSGANVLTFGAGSRLTVL.

The chain uses TRBV29-1 and TRBJ2-3; 14 nucleotides line up with TRBD2. This CDR3 region has 14 residues. Trimming at V came to 6 bases and at J to 8 bases, leaving 7 bases not matched to a gene. The germline V gene has CDR1 SQVTM and CDR2 ANQGSEA. The CDR3 protein is CSVGLAGGRVTQYF. For the CDR3, the DNA is TGCAGCGTCGGACTAGCGGGGGGACGGGTTACGCAGTATTTT.

The rearrangement links TRBV7-2 to TRBJ2-7, with D possibly matching TRBD1 (5 bases). Germline-derived CDR1 and CDR2 are SGHTA and FQGNSA. The CDR3 length is 15 residues. V was trimmed by 1 base and J by 1 base, leaving 11 bases between them. In nucleotides, the CDR3 is TGTGCCAGCAGCTTAGAGACAGTCCCTTCCTACGAGCAGTACTTC. It yields the protein CASSLETVPSYEQYF. Complete variable domain (other parts from reference TRBV7-2 and TRBJ2-7): GAGVSQSPSNKVTEKGKDVELRCDPISGHTALYWYRQSLGQGLEFLIYFQGNSAPDKSGLPSDRFSAERTGGSVSTLTIQRTQQEDSAVYLCASSLETVPSYEQYFGPGTRLTVT.

This clonotype was seen a handful of times. The J gene is TRBJ2-5, the V gene TRBV29-1; TRBD2 aligns across 7 bases. The CDR3 spans 15 residues. Germline lookup yields CDR1 SQVTM and CDR2 ANQGSEA. V shed 4 bases and J 0 bases; nucleotides not matched to a gene: 8. CDR3 nucleotide sequence: TGCAGCGTTGCCCGGGCTAGCGGAAACCAAGAGACCCAGTACTTC. Its translation: CSVARASGNQETQYF.

V gene TRBV20-1 combines with J gene TRBJ2-3; possible D gene TRBD2, 7 bases. V was clipped by 6 bases and J by 3 bases, with 13 bases between them. The CDR3 sequence is 13 residues long. Germline V CDR1 and CDR2: DFQATT, SNEGSKA (reference sequence). CDR3 loop: CSAGRGLTDTQYF. DNA of the CDR3: TGCAGTGCGGGGCGGGGGCTGACAGATACGCAGTATTTT.

V gene TRBV12-3 or TRBV12-4 combines with J gene TRBJ1-2; D gene ambiguous. The CDR3 runs 11 residues. Trimming pared 6 bases from V and 8 bases from J, leaving 10 bases between. The CDR3 DNA sequence: TGTGCCAGCAGCGATTCTGGGGGCTACACCTTC. Its protein product is CASSDSGGYTF.

The CDR3 DNA is TGTGCCAGCAGCTTAGCCAAACACAGGGGTGTTATCTACGAGCAGTACTTC. Protein: CASSLAKHRGVIYEQYF. The chain uses TRBV7-2 and TRBJ2-7; 7 nucleotides agree with TRBD1. Germline-derived CDR1 and CDR2 are SGHTA and FQGNSA. V shed 0 bases and J 3 bases; nucleotides not matched to a gene: 11. This CDR3 comprises 17 residues.

This clonotype was picked up a small number of times. The chain combines TRBV20-1 with TRBJ1-2; 8 bases fit TRBD1. In germline, CDR1 is DFQATT, CDR2 SNEGSKA (reference sequence). V shed 5 bases, J shed 7 bases, and the junction held 12 bases outside the gene matches. CDR3 length: 14 residues. CDR3 residues: CSAPGTGNLFGYTF. CDR3 sequence (DNA): TGCAGTGCTCCAGGGACAGGCAATTTGTTTGGCTACACCTTC.

The chain recombines TRBV7-2 with TRBJ2-1; 13 positions agree with TRBD2. Losses at the gene ends were 4 bases for V and 6 bases for J; bases not matched to a gene: 12. The CDR3 extends over 18 amino acids. CDR1 SGHTA and CDR2 FQGNSA come from the germline V gene. Written as DNA, the CDR3 is TGTGCCAGCAGCTCCGGACTAGCGGGGGTTCTAAGATCCAATGAGCAGTTCTTC. This encodes CASSSGLAGVLRSNEQFF.

V usage is TRBV6-2 or TRBV6-3 and J usage is TRBJ2-2, with 7 positions matching TRBD2. V was clipped by 8 bases and J by 6 bases; unmatched bases: 6. Germline-derived CDR1 and CDR2 are MNHEY and SVGEGT. The CDR3 spans 13 residues. The CDR3 sequence is CASLAAGAGELFF. The CDR3 region has the DNA TGTGCCAGCCTAGCGGCGGGGGCCGGGGAGCTGTTTTTT.

CDR3 residues: CASSSDAGRSYGYTF. The CDR3 coding sequence is TGTGCCAGCAGCTCAGACGCCGGTCGGAGCTATGGCTACACCTTC. The gene calls are TRBV7-9 and TRBJ1-2; no definite D call. CDR1 and CDR2 from the germline V gene are SEHNR and FQNEAQ (reference sequence). V was shortened by 4 bases and J by 4 bases, with 16 bases between the two germline ends. CDR3 size: 15 residues.

This clonotype was counted many times. This chain joins TRBV6-6 and TRBJ2-7; the match to TRBD1 covers 9 bases. The CDR3 runs 13 residues. V shed 4 bases and J 6 bases; nucleotides not matched to a gene: 4. The V gene's germline CDR1 is MNHNY and CDR2 SVGAGI (reference sequence). The CDR3 loop is CASSSTGGSEQYF. CDR3 DNA: TGTGCCAGCAGTTCCACAGGGGGCAGCGAGCAGTACTTC.

The rearrangement uses TRBV27 and TRBJ1-4, with TRBD1 matching over 7 bases. Germline CDR1 and CDR2: MNHEY and SMNVEV (reference sequence). The CDR3 spans 14 residues. Trimming at V came to 9 bases and at J to 6 bases, leaving 10 bases not matched to a gene. The CDR3 protein is CASRPGGEDEKLFF. The CDR3 DNA sequence: TGTGCCAGTAGACCAGGGGGAGAGGATGAAAAACTGTTTTTT.

This chain uses TRBV6-5 with TRBJ1-2; possibly TRBD1 for D (5 bases). From germline, CDR1 is MNHEY and CDR2 SVGAGI. The V end was cut by 0 bases, the J end by 8 bases, with 10 bases between. The CDR3 runs to 13 residues. The CDR3 sequence is CASSYSKGCGYTF. DNA of the CDR3: TGTGCCAGCAGTTACTCGAAGGGGTGCGGCTACACCTTC.

V gene TRBV7-2 combines with J gene TRBJ2-3; D remains unclear. Germline V gene sequence: CDR1 SGHTA, CDR2 FQGNSA. The germline V and J ends were trimmed by 5 bases and 1 base, with 16 bases remaining between them. This CDR3 comprises 16 residues. The CDR3 here is CASSPQDARRTDTQYF. The CDR3 DNA reads TGTGCCAGCAGCCCCCAGGACGCCCGGCGCACAGATACGCAGTATTTT.

This clonotype was recorded at least ten times. The rearrangement joins TRBV7-2 to TRBJ1-2; D call uncertain. The CDR3 length is 14 residues. The V and J ends lost 1 base and 4 bases respectively, with 10 bases between them. Germline assignment: CDR1 SGHTA and CDR2 FQGNSA. The CDR3 coding sequence is TGTGCCAGCAGCTTAGAGGGTCTGGTCTATGGCTACACCTTC. Its protein is CASSLEGLVYGYTF.

The rearrangement uses TRBV6-6 and TRBJ1-1; perhaps TRBD1 as D (5 bases). This CDR3 spans 14 amino acids. The germline V and J ends were trimmed by 2 bases and 7 bases, with 14 bases remaining between them. Germline CDR1 reads MNHNY; CDR2 reads SVGAGI (reference sequence). The CDR3 bases are TGTGCCAGCAGTTACCCTAATAGGGGTTGTGAAGCTTTCTTT. This sequence encodes CASSYPNRGCEAFF.

The chain recombines TRBV7-2 with TRBJ1-5, with 7 bases that match TRBD1. Germline CDR1 SGHTA, CDR2 FQGNSA. The CDR3 extends over 15 amino acids. The trim removed 4 bases at V and 4 bases at J, leaving 7 bases unmatched. The CDR3: CASSCDRAGNQPQHF. CDR3 DNA: TGTGCCAGCAGCTGCGACAGGGCTGGTAATCAGCCCCAGCATTTT.

The V gene is TRBV2, the J gene TRBJ2-5; a possible D gene is TRBD2 (5 bases). TRBJ2-1 matches the DNA end more closely, so the J call is doubtful. From germline, CDR1 is SNHLY and CDR2 FYNNEI. CDR3 length: 15 residues. The CDR3 loop is CASSESGIRQETQFF. The CDR3 nucleotides are TGTGCCAGCAGTGAATCGGGGATCCGACAAGAGACCCAGTTCTTC.